The clone carrying this T cell receptor beta chain was found many times. MiXCR, run by TCRdb on the RACE reads, gives a single entry per CDR3 protein. The table has around 360,000 distinct CDR3 sequences, over 6% seen once. The CDR3 is 17 amino acids. V was cut by 0 bases and J by 3 bases, with 17 bases left in between. Germline V gives CDR1 MGHRA, CDR2 YSYEKL. The data were obtained in a study of human T cells and chemical hapten exposure. Time point indicated: patch test 2, 6 weeks after DPC sensitization. Treatment given: therapeutic diphenylcyclopropenone sensitization with weekly scalp DPC. Non-pregnant alopecia patients aged 18 to 70, suitable for DPC therapy.

The input for sequencing was whole blood, taken in connection with sensitization to the hapten diphenylcyclopropenone (DPC). The TCR originated in a woman younger than 30 with alopecia areata. Some clones in this sample may be carry-over from other donors' samples. The chain joins TRBV4-1 to TRBJ1-1, with D tentatively TRBD1 (5 bases). CDR3 in amino acids: CASSQDGDSSPDTEAFF. The CDR3 nucleotides read TGCGCCAGCAGCCAAGATGGAGACAGCTCCCCAGACACTGAAGCTTTCTTT.